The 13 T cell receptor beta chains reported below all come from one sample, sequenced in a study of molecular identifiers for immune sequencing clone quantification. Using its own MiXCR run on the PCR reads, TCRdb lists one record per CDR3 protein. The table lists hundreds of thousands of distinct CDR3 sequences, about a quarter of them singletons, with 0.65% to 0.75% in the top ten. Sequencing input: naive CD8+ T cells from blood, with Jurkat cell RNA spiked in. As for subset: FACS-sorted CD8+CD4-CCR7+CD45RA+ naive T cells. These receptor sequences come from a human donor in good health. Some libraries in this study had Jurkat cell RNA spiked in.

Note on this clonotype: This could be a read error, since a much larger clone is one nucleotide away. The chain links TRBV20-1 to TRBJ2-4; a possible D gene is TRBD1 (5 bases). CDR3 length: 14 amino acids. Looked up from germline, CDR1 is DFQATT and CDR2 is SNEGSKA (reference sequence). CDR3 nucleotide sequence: TGCAGTGCTAGAGATGCAGGGCCATACTCCATTCAGTCCTTC. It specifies CSARDAGPYSIQSF.

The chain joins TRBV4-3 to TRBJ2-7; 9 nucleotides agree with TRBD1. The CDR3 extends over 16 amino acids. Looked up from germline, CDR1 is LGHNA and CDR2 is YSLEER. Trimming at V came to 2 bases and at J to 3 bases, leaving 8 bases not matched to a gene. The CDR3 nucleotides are TGCGCCAGCAGCCAAAGCGTGGGGACAGGGTTCTACGAGCAGTACTTC. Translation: CASSQSVGTGFYEQYF.

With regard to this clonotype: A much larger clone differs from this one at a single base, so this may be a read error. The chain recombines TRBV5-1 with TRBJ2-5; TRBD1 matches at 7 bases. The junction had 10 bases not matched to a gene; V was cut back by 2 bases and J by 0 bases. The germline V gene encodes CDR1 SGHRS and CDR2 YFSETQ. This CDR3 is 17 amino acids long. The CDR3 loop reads CASSFSEPGGYQETQYF. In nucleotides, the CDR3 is TGCGCCAGCAGCTTTTCCGAGCCAGGGGGATACCAAGAGACCCAGTACTTC.

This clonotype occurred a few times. CDR3 nucleotides: TGTGCCAGCAGCTTAGTTCCAGGATGGGACTACGAGCAGTACTTC. It translates to CASSLVPGWDYEQYF. V usage is TRBV7-9 and J usage is TRBJ2-7; D call uncertain. Germline CDR1 reads SEHNR; CDR2 reads FQNEAQ (reference sequence). V was cut by 1 base and J by 3 bases, with 13 bases left in between. The CDR3 runs 15 residues.

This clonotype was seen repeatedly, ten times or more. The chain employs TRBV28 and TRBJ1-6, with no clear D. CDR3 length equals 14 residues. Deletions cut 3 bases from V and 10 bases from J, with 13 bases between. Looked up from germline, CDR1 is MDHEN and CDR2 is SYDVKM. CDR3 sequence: CASSFFGSDSPLHF. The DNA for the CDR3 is TGTGCCAGCAGTTTCTTCGGGAGTGACTCACCCCTCCACTTT. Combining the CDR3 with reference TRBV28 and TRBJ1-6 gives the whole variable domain DVKVTQSSRYLVKRTGEKVFLECVQDMDHENMFWYRQDPGLGLRLIYFSYDVKMKEKGDIPEGYSVSREKKERFSLILESASTNQTSMYLCASSFFGSDSPLHFGNGTRLTVT.

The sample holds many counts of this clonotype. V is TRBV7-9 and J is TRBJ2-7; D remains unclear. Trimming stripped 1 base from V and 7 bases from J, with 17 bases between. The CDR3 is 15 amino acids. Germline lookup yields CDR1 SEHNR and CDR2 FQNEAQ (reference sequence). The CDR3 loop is CASSLVSRNNGEQYF. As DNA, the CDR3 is TGTGCCAGCAGCTTAGTGTCCAGGAATAATGGGGAGCAGTACTTC.

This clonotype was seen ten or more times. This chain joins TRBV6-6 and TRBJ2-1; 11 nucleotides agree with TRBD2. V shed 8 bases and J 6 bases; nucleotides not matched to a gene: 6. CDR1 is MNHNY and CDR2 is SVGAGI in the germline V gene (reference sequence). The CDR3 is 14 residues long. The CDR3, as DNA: TGTGCCAGCGGCTTGCTAGCGGGGGGCAATGAGCAGTTCTTC. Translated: CASGLLAGGNEQFF.

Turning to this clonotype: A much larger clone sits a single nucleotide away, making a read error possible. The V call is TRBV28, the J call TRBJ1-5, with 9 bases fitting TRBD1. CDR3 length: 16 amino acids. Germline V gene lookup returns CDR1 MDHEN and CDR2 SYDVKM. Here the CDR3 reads CASSPTGGRSNQPLHF. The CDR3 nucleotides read TGTGCCAGCAGTCCCACAGGGGGCCGAAGCAATCAGCCCCTGCATTTT.

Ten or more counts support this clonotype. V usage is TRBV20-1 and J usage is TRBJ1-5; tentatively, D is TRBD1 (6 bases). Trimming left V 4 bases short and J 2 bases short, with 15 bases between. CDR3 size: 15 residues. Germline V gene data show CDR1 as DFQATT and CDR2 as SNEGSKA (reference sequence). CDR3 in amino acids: CSAMEEGVGNQPQHF. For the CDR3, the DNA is TGCAGTGCTATGGAGGAGGGGGTGGGCAATCAGCCCCAGCATTTT.

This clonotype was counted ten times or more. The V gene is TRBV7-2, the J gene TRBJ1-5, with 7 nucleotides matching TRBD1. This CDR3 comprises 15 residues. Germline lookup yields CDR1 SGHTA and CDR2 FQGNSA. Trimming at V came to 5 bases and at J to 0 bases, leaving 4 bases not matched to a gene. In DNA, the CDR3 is TGTGCCAGCAGCGAAGGGACAGATAGCAATCAGCCCCAGCATTTT. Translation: CASSEGTDSNQPQHF.

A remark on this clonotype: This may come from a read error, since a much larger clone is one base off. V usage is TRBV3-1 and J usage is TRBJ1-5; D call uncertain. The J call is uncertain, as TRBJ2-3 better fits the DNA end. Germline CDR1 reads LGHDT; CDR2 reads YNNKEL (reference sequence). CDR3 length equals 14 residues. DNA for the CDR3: TGTGCCAGCAGCCAAGAGCAGGAGAATCAGCCCCAGTATTTT. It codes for CASSQEQENQPQYF.

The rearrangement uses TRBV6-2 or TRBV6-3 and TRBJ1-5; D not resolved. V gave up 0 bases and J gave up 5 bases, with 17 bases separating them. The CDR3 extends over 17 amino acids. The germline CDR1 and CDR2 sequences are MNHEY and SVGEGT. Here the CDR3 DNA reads TGTGCCAGCAGTTACTCAAAGGAATCAATCCTCTATCAGCCCCAGCATTTT. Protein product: CASSYSKESILYQPQHF.

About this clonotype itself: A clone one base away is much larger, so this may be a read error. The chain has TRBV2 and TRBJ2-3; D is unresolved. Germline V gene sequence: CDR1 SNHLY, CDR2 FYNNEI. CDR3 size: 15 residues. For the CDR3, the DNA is TGTGCCAGCAGTGAAGTGAGTTATCGCACAGATATGCAGTATTTT. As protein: CASSEVSYRTDMQYF.